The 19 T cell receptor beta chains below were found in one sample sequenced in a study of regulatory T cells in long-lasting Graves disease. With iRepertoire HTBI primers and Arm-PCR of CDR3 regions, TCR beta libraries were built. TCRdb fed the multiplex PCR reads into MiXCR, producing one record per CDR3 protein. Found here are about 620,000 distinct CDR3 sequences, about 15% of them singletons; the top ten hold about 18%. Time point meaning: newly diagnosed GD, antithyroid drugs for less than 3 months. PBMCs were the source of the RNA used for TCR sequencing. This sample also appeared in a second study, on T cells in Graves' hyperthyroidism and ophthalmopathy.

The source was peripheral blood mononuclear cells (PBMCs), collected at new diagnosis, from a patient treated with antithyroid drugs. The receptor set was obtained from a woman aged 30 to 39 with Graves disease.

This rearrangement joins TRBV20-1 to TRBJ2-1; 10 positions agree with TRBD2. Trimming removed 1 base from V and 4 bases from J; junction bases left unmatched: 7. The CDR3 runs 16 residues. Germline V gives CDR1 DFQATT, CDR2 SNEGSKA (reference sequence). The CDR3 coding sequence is TGCAGTGCTAGAGGACAAGGACTAGCGGAATACAATGAGCAGTTCTTC. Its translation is CSARGQGLAEYNEQFF.

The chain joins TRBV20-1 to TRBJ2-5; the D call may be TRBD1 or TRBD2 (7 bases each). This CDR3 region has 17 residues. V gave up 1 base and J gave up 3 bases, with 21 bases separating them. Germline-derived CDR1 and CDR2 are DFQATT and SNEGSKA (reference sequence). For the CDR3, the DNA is TGCAGTGCTAGAGTCTCCCAGGGGGGGGTCTTTGAAGAGACCCAGTACTTC. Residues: CSARVSQGGVFEETQYF.

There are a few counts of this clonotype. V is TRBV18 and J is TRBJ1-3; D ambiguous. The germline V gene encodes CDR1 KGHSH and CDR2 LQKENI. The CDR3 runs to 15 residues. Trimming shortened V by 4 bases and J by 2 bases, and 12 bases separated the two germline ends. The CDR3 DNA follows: TGTGCCAGCTCACAGCAGATGGGGACTGGAAACACCATATATTTT. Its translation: CASSQQMGTGNTIYF. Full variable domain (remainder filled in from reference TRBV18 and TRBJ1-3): NAGVMQNPRHLVRRRGQEARLRCSPMKGHSHVYWYRQLPEEGLKFMVYLQKENIIDESGMPKERFSAEFPKEGPSILRIQQVVRGDSAAYFCASSQQMGTGNTIYFGEGSWLTVV.

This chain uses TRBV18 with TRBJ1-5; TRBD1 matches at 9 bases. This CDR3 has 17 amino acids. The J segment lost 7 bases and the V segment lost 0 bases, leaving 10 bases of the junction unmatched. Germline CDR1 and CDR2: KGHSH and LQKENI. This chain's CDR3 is CASSPPGTGGEGQPQHF. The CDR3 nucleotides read TGTGCCAGCTCACCACCCGGAACAGGGGGCGAAGGGCAGCCCCAGCATTTT. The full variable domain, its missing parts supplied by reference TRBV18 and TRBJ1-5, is NAGVMQNPRHLVRRRGQEARLRCSPMKGHSHVYWYRQLPEEGLKFMVYLQKENIIDESGMPKERFSAEFPKEGPSILRIQQVVRGDSAAYFCASSPPGTGGEGQPQHFGDGTRLSIL.

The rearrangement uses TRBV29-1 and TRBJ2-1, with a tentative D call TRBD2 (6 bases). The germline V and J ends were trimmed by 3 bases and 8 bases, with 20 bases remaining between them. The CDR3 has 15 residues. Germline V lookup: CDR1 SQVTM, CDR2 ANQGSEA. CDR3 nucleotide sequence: TGCAGCGTTGATCGGGCTGGGCGGGGCCCCGATGAGCAGTTCTTC. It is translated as CSVDRAGRGPDEQFF.

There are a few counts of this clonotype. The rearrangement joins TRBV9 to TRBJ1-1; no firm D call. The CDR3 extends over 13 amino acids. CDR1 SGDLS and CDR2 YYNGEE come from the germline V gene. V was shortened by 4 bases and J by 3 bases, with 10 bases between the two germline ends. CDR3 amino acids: CASSPFTDTEAFF. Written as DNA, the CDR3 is TGTGCCAGCAGCCCCTTTACGGACACTGAAGCTTTCTTT.

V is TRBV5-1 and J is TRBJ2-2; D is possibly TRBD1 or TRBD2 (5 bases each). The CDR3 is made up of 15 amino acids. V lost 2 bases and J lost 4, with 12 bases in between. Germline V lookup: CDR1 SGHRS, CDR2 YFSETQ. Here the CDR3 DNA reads TGCGCCAGCAGCTTTGTAGCAGGGAGCACCGGGGAGCTGTTTTTT. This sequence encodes CASSFVAGSTGELFF.

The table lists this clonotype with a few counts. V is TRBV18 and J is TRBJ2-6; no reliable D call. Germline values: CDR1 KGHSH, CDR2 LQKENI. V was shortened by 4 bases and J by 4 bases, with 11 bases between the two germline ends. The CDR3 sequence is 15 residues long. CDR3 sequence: CASSQPRVGANVLTF. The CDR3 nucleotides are TGTGCCAGCTCACAACCTCGGGTCGGGGCCAACGTCCTGACTTTC.

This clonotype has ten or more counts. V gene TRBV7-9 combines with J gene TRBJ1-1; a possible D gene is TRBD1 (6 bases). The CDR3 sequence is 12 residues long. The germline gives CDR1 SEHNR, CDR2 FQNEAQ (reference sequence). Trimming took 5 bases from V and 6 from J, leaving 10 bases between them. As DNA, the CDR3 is TGTGCCAGCAGCCGTACAGGGTCTGAAGCTTTCTTT. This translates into CASSRTGSEAFF.

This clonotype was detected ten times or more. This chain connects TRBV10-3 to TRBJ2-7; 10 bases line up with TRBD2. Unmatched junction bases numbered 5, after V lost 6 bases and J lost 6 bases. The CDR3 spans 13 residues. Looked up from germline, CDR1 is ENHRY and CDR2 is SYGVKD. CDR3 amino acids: CAIRELAGVEQYF. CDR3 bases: TGTGCCATCAGAGAGCTAGCGGGAGTCGAGCAGTACTTC.

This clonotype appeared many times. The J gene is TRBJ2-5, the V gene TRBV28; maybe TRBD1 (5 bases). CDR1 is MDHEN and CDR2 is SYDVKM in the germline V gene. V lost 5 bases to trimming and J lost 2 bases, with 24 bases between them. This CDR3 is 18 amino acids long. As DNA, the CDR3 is TGTGCCAGCAGTCCGCGACCTCGGGCAGGGTTTATTCAAGAGACCCAGTACTTC. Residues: CASSPRPRAGFIQETQYF.

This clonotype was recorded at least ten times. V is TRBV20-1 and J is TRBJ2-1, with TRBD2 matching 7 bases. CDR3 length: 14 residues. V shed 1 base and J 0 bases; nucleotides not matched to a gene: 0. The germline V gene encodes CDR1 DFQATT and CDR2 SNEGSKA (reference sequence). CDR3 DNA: TGCAGTGCTAGAGGCGGGAGCTCCTACAATGAGCAGTTCTTC. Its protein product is CSARGGSSYNEQFF.

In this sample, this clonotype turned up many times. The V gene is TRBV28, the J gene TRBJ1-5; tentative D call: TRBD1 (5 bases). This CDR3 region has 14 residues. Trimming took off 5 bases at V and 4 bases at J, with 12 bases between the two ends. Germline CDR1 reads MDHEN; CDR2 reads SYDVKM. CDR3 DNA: TGTGCCAGCAGTAAGGGGTGGTGGAATCAGCCCCAGCATTTT. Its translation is CASSKGWWNQPQHF.

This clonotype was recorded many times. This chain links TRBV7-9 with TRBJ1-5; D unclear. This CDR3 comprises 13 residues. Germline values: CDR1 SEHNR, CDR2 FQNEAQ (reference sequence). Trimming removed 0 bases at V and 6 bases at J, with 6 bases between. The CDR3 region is CASSLAEGQPQHF. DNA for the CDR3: TGTGCCAGCAGCTTAGCTGAGGGTCAGCCCCAGCATTTT.

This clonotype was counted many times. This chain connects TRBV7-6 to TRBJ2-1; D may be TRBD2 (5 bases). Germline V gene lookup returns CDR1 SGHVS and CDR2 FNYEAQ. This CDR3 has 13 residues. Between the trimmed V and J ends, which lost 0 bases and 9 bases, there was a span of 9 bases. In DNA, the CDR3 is TGTGCCAGCAGCTTAGCGGAGGCAGCTGAGCAGTTCTTC. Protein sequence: CASSLAEAAEQFF.

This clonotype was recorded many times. CDR3 in DNA: TGTGCCAGCAGTGACGAGAACGAGCAGTACTTC. The encoded protein is CASSDENEQYF. The chain has TRBV2 and TRBJ2-7; D is unclear. The germline CDR1 and CDR2 sequences are SNHLY and FYNNEI. This CDR3 contains 11 residues. With 3 bases removed from V and 5 bases from J, the gap between germline ends came to 5 bases. Using reference TRBV2 and TRBJ2-7 for the parts outside the CDR3, the full variable domain is EPEVTQTPSHQVTQMGQEVILRCVPISNHLYFYWYRQILGQKVEFLVSFYNNEISEKSEIFDDQFSVERPDGSNFTLKIRSTKLEDSAMYFCASSDENEQYFGPGTRLTVT.

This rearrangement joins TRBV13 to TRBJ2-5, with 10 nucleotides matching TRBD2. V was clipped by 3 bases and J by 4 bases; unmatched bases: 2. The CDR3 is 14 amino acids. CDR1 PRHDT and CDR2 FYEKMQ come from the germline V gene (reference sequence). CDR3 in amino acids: CASSLTSGLETQYF. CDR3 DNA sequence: TGTGCCAGCAGCTTGACTAGCGGGCTAGAGACCCAGTACTTC.

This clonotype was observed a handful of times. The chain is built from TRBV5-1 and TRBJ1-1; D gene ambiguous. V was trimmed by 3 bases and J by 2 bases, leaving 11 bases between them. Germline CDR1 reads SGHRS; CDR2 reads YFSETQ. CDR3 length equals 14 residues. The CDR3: CASSYREINTEAFF. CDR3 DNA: TGCGCCAGCAGCTACCGGGAAATCAACACTGAAGCTTTCTTT.

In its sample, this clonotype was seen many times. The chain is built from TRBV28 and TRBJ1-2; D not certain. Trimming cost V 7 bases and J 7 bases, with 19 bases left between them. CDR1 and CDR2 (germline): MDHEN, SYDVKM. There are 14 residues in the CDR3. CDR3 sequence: CASNLGGPWGGYTF. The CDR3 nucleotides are TGTGCCAGCAACTTGGGAGGCCCCTGGGGTGGCTACACCTTC.